Following are 32 T cell receptor beta chains from one sample sequenced in a study of human T cells and chemical hapten exposure. Time point reported: pre-sensitization, week 0. The treatment: therapeutic diphenylcyclopropenone sensitization with weekly scalp DPC. TCRdb redid the calling of the RACE reads with MiXCR, one entry per CDR3 protein. The sample consists of a few hundred thousand distinct CDR3 sequences, roughly 7.7% of them appearing once. The starting material was whole blood, obtained in connection with sensitization to the hapten diphenylcyclopropenone (DPC). The source is a young man with alopecia areata. Some clones in this sample may be carry-over from other donors' samples.

This clonotype has just a few counts. V usage is TRBV6-5 and J usage is TRBJ1-4, with a possible D match to TRBD1 (6 bases). The CDR3 covers 17 residues. In germline, CDR1 is MNHEY, CDR2 SVGAGI. V lost 6 bases, J lost 4 bases, and 21 bases lay in between. DNA of the CDR3: TGTGCCAGCAGCCCAATCACCAACAGGGTTAATAATGAAAAACTGTTTTTT. Its translation is CASSPITNRVNNEKLFF.

In its sample, this clonotype was seen a few times. V is TRBV7-2 and J is TRBJ1-2; perhaps TRBD1 as D (5 bases). Germline loops: CDR1 SGHTA, CDR2 FQGNSA. V shed 1 base and J shed 5 bases, with 11 bases lying between them. CDR3 length: 14 amino acids. The CDR3 region has the DNA TGTGCCAGCAGCTTAGATTGGGGCCCGTATGGCTACACCTTC. The encoded protein is CASSLDWGPYGYTF.

CDR3 bases: TGTGCCAGCAGTCGCCCTCCTTACGAGCAGTACTTC. Protein: CASSRPPYEQYF. This rearrangement joins TRBV28 to TRBJ2-7; no reliable D call. Trimming cost V 5 bases and J 4 bases, with 9 bases left between them. The CDR3 is 12 amino acids. In germline, CDR1 is MDHEN, CDR2 SYDVKM.

This clonotype was detected a few times. V and J are TRBV9 and TRBJ2-1; 9 bases line up with TRBD1. The CDR3 has 14 amino acids. CDR1 SGDLS and CDR2 YYNGEE come from the germline V gene. V shed 4 bases and J 6 bases; nucleotides not matched to a gene: 5. The CDR3 nucleotides read TGTGCCAGCAGCCAAGGACAGGGGATCAATGAGCAGTTCTTC. Its protein is CASSQGQGINEQFF.

This clonotype was observed at least ten times. The chain recombines TRBV28 with TRBJ2-5, with D hard to call. This CDR3 contains 13 residues. Germline V gives CDR1 MDHEN, CDR2 SYDVKM. V was shortened by 3 bases and J by 5 bases, with 10 bases between the two germline ends. For the CDR3, the DNA is TGTGCCAGCAGTTTCCCGGGTCCGGAGACCCAGTACTTC. This codes for CASSFPGPETQYF.

This clonotype was seen at least ten times. The rearrangement uses TRBV27 and TRBJ1-1; D uncertain. Germline V gives CDR1 MNHEY, CDR2 SMNVEV (reference sequence). The V gene lost 3 bases and the J gene lost 4 bases, with 6 bases spanning the gap. CDR3 length equals 12 residues. The CDR3 region has the DNA TGTGCCAGCAGTTTTCTGGGCACTGAAGCTTTCTTT. This encodes CASSFLGTEAFF.

The rearrangement joins TRBV25-1 to TRBJ1-1; D possibly corresponds to TRBD1 (5 bases). V lost 6 bases, J lost 4 bases, and 18 bases lay in between. Germline lookup yields CDR1 MGHDK and CDR2 SYGVNS. The CDR3 is 15 residues long. CDR3 loop: CASRTTGGFGTEAFF. The CDR3 DNA follows: TGTGCCAGCAGGACCACTGGGGGGTTCGGCACTGAAGCTTTCTTT.

The V gene is TRBV9, the J gene TRBJ2-1; weak D call: TRBD2 (6 bases). CDR1 is SGDLS, CDR2 YYNGEE, per germline. Deletions cut 3 bases from V and 5 bases from J, with 15 bases between. CDR3 size: 15 residues. In DNA, the CDR3 is TGTGCCAGCAGCGGCCGGAGGGACCTTCACAATGAGCAGTTCTTC. This encodes CASSGRRDLHNEQFF.

The chain is built from TRBV4-3 and TRBJ1-1; D uncertain. V shed 0 bases and J shed 10 bases, with 15 bases lying between them. The CDR3 is 14 residues long. Germline V gene data show CDR1 as LGHNA and CDR2 as YSLEER. CDR3 DNA sequence: TGCGCCAGCAGCCAAGAGCTCGGGTTTCTCGCAGCTTTCTTT. It encodes CASSQELGFLAAFF.

This clonotype was observed many times. The V gene is TRBV7-2, the J gene TRBJ1-5, with 8 positions matching TRBD1. Germline assignment: CDR1 SGHTA and CDR2 FQGNSA. Trimming at V came to 5 bases and at J to 7 bases, leaving 10 bases not matched to a gene. This CDR3 comprises 15 residues. The chain's CDR3 is CASSLPGTGHQPQHF. CDR3 DNA sequence: TGTGCCAGCAGCCTTCCCGGGACAGGTCACCAGCCCCAGCATTTT.

The chain recombines TRBV11-2 with TRBJ1-6, with TRBD1 identical over 8 bases. The CDR3 length is 16 residues. Germline V gives CDR1 SGHAT, CDR2 FQNNGV. V dropped 5 bases and J dropped 5; count of bases not matched to a gene: 8. CDR3 amino acids: CASSPTGVINNSPLHF. The DNA of the CDR3 is TGTGCCAGCAGCCCGACAGGGGTAATTAATAATTCACCCCTCCACTTT.

This chain connects TRBV11-2 to TRBJ1-2; D is perhaps TRBD1 (5 bases). Between the trimmed V and J ends, which lost 3 bases and 4 bases, there was a span of 9 bases. Germline assignment: CDR1 SGHAT and CDR2 FQNNGV. CDR3 length equals 13 residues. CDR3 bases: TGTGCCAGCAGCTTTGGACATCTCTATGGCTACACCTTC. Its protein product is CASSFGHLYGYTF.

This clonotype was found many times. The chain links TRBV28 to TRBJ2-3, with TRBD2 matching over 8 bases. After removal of 9 bases from V and 3 bases from J, the junction contained 5 bases not matched to a gene. Per the germline V gene, CDR1 is MDHEN and CDR2 is SYDVKM. The CDR3 consists of 13 residues. Written as DNA, the CDR3 is TGTGCCAGTGGACTAGCCGGGACAGATACGCAGTATTTT. Translating it yields CASGLAGTDTQYF.

This clonotype was detected a few times. The chain uses TRBV7-2 and TRBJ1-2; D is possibly TRBD1 (6 bases). The CDR3 runs 13 residues. V gave up 7 bases and J gave up 6 bases, with 15 bases separating them. Germline loops: CDR1 SGHTA, CDR2 FQGNSA. Here the CDR3 DNA reads TGTGCCAGCACCTGGCGGGGGCGAGATGGCTACACCTTC. It is translated as CASTWRGRDGYTF.

The rearrangement joins TRBV6-6 to TRBJ2-2; perhaps TRBD2 as D (7 bases). V dropped 7 bases and J dropped 2 bases, with 14 bases sitting between them. CDR1 and CDR2 (germline): MNHNY, SVGAGI (reference sequence). This CDR3 region has 15 residues. CDR3 in amino acids: CASTQGRANTGELFF. CDR3 bases: TGTGCCAGCACTCAGGGGAGGGCTAACACCGGGGAGCTGTTTTTT.

This clonotype showed up just a few times. The V call is TRBV10-3, the J call TRBJ2-1, with 9 bases lining up with TRBD2. Germline CDR1 and CDR2: ENHRY and SYGVKD. The V segment lost 2 bases and the J segment 5 bases; nucleotides outside the gene matches: 4. CDR3 size: 15 residues. CDR3 amino acids: CAISEPGLANNEQFF. The CDR3 region has the DNA TGTGCCATCAGTGAGCCGGGACTAGCCAACAATGAGCAGTTCTTC.

This clonotype was found a few times. The V call is TRBV10-3, the J call TRBJ2-7; D gene unclear. Germline loops: CDR1 ENHRY, CDR2 SYGVKD. V lost 5 bases, J lost 3 bases, and 5 bases lay in between. The CDR3 covers 11 residues. CDR3: CAISPDYEQYF. Here the CDR3 DNA reads TGTGCCATCAGTCCAGACTACGAGCAGTACTTC.

The genes are TRBV7-9 and TRBJ2-7; no firm D call. CDR1 is SEHNR and CDR2 is FQNEAQ in the germline V gene (reference sequence). The CDR3 is 15 residues long. V was shortened by 2 bases and J by 0 bases, with 11 bases between the two germline ends. The CDR3 here is CASSLRTNLSYEQYF. For the CDR3, the DNA is TGTGCCAGCAGCTTACGGACCAACCTCTCCTACGAGCAGTACTTC.

The chain is built from TRBV7-2 and TRBJ2-3; 8 nucleotides line up with TRBD2. CDR1 is SGHTA and CDR2 is FQGNSA in the germline V gene. The ends lost 2 bases at V and 2 bases at J; junction bases unmatched: 9. This CDR3 comprises 17 residues. For the CDR3, the DNA is TGTGCCAGCAGCTTATCTGCCGCGGGGGGTTCCACAGATACGCAGTATTTT. This codes for CASSLSAAGGSTDTQYF.

This clonotype appeared a few times. V gene TRBV20-1 combines with J gene TRBJ1-1, with D unresolved. V lost 4 bases to trimming and J lost 1 base, with 16 bases between them. Germline V gives CDR1 DFQATT, CDR2 SNEGSKA (reference sequence). This CDR3 is 15 amino acids long. CDR3 sequence (DNA): TGCAGTGCTAAAAAGTCTGGACGGCAGAACACTGAAGCTTTCTTT. Protein sequence: CSAKKSGRQNTEAFF.

This clonotype occurred many times. This chain links TRBV6-5 with TRBJ1-5; TRBD1 matches 8 bases. Germline CDR1 and CDR2: MNHEY and SVGAGI. The CDR3 length is 14 residues. The trim removed 6 bases at V and 6 bases at J, leaving 7 bases unmatched. This CDR3 is CASSTDRAGQPQHF. CDR3 DNA: TGTGCCAGCAGCACGGACAGGGCCGGTCAGCCCCAGCATTTT.

The sample holds a few counts of this clonotype. The chain has TRBV29-1 and TRBJ2-3, with D perhaps TRBD1 (6 bases). Germline lookup yields CDR1 SQVTM and CDR2 ANQGSEA. Trimming removed 1 base from V and 4 bases from J, with 18 bases in between. The CDR3 extends over 16 amino acids. CDR3 DNA sequence: TGCAGCGTTGAAGGCAGGTTCTCAGGGGCCCCAGATACGCAGTATTTT. Translated: CSVEGRFSGAPDTQYF.

The chain combines TRBV24-1 with TRBJ1-6; D is ambiguous. The CDR3 spans 15 residues. The germline V gene encodes CDR1 KGHDR and CDR2 SFDVKD. V gave up 7 bases and J gave up 5 bases, with 14 bases separating them. CDR3 sequence reads: CATRKLGLDNSPLHF. The CDR3 nucleotides are TGTGCCACCAGAAAACTAGGACTGGATAATTCACCCCTCCACTTT.

In its sample, this clonotype was seen many times. V and J are TRBV5-1 and TRBJ1-1; TRBD1 matches at 11 bases. Germline V gene sequence: CDR1 SGHRS, CDR2 YFSETQ. This CDR3 contains 16 residues. J was trimmed by 0 bases and V by 2 bases; bases with no gene match: 3. The CDR3 region has the DNA TGCGCCAGCAGCTTTGGGACAGGGGGTGTGAACACTGAAGCTTTCTTT. Its translation is CASSFGTGGVNTEAFF. The variable domain in full, with the rest retrieved from reference TRBV5-1 and TRBJ1-1, is KAGVTQTPRYLIKTRGQQVTLSCSPISGHRSVSWYQQTPGQGLQFLFEYFSETQRNKGNFPGRFSGRQFSNSRSEMNVSTLELGDSALYLCASSFGTGGVNTEAFFGQGTRLTVV.

This rearrangement joins TRBV27 to TRBJ2-7; D is unclear. Looked up from germline, CDR1 is MNHEY and CDR2 is SMNVEV (reference sequence). The CDR3 runs to 13 residues. V dropped 4 bases and J dropped 4 bases, with 11 bases sitting between them. The DNA of the CDR3 is TGTGCCAGCAGTTATACAGTTGCATACGAGCAGTACTTC. As protein: CASSYTVAYEQYF.

V is TRBV11-1 and J is TRBJ1-2; D possibly corresponds to TRBD1 (5 bases). The germline V and J ends were trimmed by 3 bases and 6 bases, with 14 bases remaining between them. CDR1 and CDR2 from the germline V gene are SGHAT and FQDESV (reference sequence). The CDR3 contains 14 residues. For the CDR3, the DNA is TGTGCCAGCAGCTTGGACGAAGGGGTAGATGGCTACACCTTC. This encodes CASSLDEGVDGYTF.

This clonotype has just a few counts. CDR3 DNA: TGTGCCAGCAGTTACATGACAAATAGCAATCAGCCCCAGCATTTT. Protein product: CASSYMTNSNQPQHF. V and J are TRBV6-2 or TRBV6-3 and TRBJ1-5; D remains ambiguous. Germline V gene lookup returns CDR1 MNHEY and CDR2 SVGEGT. Trimming cost V 2 bases and J 0 bases, with 8 bases left between them. The length of the CDR3 is 15 residues.

This clonotype has a handful of counts. The rearrangement links TRBV10-3 to TRBJ2-1; D is possibly TRBD1 or TRBD2 (5 bases each). Trimming took 3 bases from V and 8 from J, leaving 17 bases between them. Looked up from germline, CDR1 is ENHRY and CDR2 is SYGVKD. CDR3 length: 15 amino acids. The CDR3 nucleotides read TGTGCCATCAGTGAACGCTCACCCATGGGGGATGAGCAGTTCTTC. It is translated as CAISERSPMGDEQFF.

This clonotype was seen more than once but under ten times. The chain links TRBV29-1 to TRBJ1-4; possible D gene TRBD1, 6 bases. The ends were cut back, 7 bases at V and 8 bases at J, with 11 bases in the middle. The germline V gene has CDR1 SQVTM and CDR2 ANQGSEA. CDR3 length: 11 residues. CDR3 protein: CSALDSEKLFF. The CDR3 DNA reads TGCAGCGCTCTGGACAGCGAAAAACTGTTTTTT.

The CDR3 here is CASSDRYRDNSNQPQHF. CDR3 DNA: TGTGCCAGCAGTGACCGTTACCGGGACAATAGCAATCAGCCCCAGCATTTT. The chain joins TRBV6-2 or TRBV6-3 to TRBJ1-5; D perhaps matches TRBD1 (6 bases). From germline, CDR1 is MNHEY and CDR2 SVGEGT. V was trimmed by 5 bases and J by 0 bases, leaving 17 bases between them. The CDR3 is 17 amino acids.

This clonotype showed up just a few times. The chain links TRBV29-1 to TRBJ2-2; either TRBD1 or TRBD2 may fit D (5 bases each). The CDR3 contains 13 residues. CDR1 is SQVTM, CDR2 ANQGSEA, per germline. Trimming took off 5 bases at V and 6 bases at J, with 13 bases between the two ends. CDR3 DNA: TGCAGCGTTAGTGTCTGGGGACCCGGGGAGCTGTTTTTT. This translates into CSVSVWGPGELFF.

This clonotype was observed at least ten times. This chain joins TRBV2 and TRBJ1-3, with D unclear. The V gene lost 5 bases and the J gene lost 3 bases, with 5 bases spanning the gap. This CDR3 region has 12 residues. CDR1 and CDR2 (germline): SNHLY, FYNNEI. CDR3 DNA sequence: TGTGCCAGCAGTTACAGTGGAAACACCATATATTTT. Its translation is CASSYSGNTIYF.